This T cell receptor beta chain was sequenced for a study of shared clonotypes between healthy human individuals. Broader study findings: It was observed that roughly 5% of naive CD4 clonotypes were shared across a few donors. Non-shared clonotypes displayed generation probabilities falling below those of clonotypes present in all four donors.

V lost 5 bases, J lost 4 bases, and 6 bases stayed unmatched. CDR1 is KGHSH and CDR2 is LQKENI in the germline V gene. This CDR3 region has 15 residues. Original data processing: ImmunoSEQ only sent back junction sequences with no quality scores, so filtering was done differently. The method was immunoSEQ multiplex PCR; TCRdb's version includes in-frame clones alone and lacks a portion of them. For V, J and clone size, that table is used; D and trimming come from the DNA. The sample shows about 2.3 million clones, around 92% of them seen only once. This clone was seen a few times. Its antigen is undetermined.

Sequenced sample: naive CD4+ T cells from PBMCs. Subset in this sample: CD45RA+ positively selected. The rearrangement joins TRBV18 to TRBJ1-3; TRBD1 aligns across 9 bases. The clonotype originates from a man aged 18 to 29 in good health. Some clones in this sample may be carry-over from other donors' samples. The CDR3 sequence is CASSAWTGAGNTIYF. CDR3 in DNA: TGTGCCAGCTCAGCCTGGACAGGGGCCGGAAACACCATATATTTT.